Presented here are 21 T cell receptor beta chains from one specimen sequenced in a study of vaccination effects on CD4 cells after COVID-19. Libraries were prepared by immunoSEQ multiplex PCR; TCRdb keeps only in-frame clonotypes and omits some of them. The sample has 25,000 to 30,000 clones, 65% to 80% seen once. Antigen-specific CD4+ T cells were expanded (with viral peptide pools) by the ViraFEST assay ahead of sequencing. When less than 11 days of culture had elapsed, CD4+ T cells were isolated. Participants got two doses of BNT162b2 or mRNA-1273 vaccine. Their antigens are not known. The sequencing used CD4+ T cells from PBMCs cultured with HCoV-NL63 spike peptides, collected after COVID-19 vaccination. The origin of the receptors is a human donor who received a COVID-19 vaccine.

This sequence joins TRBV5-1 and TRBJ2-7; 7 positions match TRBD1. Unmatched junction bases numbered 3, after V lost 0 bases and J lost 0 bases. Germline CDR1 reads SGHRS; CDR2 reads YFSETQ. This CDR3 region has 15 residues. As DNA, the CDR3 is TGCGCCAGCAGCTTGGGGGGGACAGACTCCTACGAGCAGTACTTC. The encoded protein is CASSLGGTDSYEQYF.

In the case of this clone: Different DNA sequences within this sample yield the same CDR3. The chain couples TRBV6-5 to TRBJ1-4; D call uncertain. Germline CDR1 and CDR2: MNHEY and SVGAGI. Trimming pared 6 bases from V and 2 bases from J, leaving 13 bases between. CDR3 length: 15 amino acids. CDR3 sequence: CASSHDGRTNEKLFF. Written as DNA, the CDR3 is TGTGCCAGCAGCCACGACGGGAGGACTAATGAAAAACTGTTTTTT.

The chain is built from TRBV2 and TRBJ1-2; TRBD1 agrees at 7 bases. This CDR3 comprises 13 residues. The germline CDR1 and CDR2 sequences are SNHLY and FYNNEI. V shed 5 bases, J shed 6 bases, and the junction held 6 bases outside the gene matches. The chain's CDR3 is CASSPQGTHGYTF. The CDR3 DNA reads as TGTGCCAGCAGTCCACAGGGGACCCATGGCTACACCTTC. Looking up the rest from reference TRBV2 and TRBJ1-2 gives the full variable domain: EPEVTQTPSHQVTQMGQEVILRCVPISNHLYFYWYRQILGQKVEFLVSFYNNEISEKSEIFDDQFSVERPDGSNFTLKIRSTKLEDSAMYFCASSPQGTHGYTFGSGTRLTVV.

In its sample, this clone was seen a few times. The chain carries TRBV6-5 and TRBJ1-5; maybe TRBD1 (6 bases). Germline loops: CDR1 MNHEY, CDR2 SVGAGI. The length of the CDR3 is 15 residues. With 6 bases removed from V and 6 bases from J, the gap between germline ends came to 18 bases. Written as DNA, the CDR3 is TGTGCCAGCAGCCCAGGGGCGAGGGTTAGTCAGCCCCAGCATTTT. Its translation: CASSPGARVSQPQHF.

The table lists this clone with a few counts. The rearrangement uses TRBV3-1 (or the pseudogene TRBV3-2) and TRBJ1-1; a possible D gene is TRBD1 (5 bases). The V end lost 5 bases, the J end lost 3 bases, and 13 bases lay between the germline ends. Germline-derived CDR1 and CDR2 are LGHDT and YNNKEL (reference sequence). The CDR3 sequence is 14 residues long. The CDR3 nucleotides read TGTGCCAGCAGCTTCAGGGAAGGGGACACTGAAGCTTTCTTT. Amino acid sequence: CASSFREGDTEAFF.

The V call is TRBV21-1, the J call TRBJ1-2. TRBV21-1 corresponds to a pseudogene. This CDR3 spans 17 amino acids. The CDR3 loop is CASSKVVRKRDNYGYTF. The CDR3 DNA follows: TGTGCCAGCAGCAAGGTCGTACGGAAGCGAGATAACTATGGCTACACCTTC.

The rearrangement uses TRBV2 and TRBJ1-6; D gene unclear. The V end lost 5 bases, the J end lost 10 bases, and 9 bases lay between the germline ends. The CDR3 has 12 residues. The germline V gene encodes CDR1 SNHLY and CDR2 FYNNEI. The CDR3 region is CASSTRESPLHF. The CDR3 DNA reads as TGTGCCAGCAGTACAAGGGAATCACCCCTCCACTTT.

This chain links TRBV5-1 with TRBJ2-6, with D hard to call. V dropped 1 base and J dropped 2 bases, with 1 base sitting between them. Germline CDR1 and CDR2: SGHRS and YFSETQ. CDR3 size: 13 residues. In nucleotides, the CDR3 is TGCGCCAGCAGCTTGCCTGGGGCCAACGTCCTGACTTTC. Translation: CASSLPGANVLTF. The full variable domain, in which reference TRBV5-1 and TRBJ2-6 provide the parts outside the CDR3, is KAGVTQTPRYLIKTRGQQVTLSCSPISGHRSVSWYQQTPGQGLQFLFEYFSETQRNKGNFPGRFSGRQFSNSRSEMNVSTLELGDSALYLCASSLPGANVLTFGAGSRLTVL.

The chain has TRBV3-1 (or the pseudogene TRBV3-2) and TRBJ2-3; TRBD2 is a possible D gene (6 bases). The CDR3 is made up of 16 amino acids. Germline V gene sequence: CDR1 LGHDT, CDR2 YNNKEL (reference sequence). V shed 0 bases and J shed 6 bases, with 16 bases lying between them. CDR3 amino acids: CASSQETASDTDTQYF. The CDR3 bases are TGTGCCAGCAGCCAAGAGACGGCTAGCGACACTGATACGCAGTATTTT.

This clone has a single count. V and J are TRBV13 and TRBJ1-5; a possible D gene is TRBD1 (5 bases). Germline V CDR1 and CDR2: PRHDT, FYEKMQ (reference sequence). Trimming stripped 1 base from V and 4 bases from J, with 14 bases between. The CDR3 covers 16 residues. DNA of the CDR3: TGTGCCAGCAGCTTAGCGCCGGGACCGAAAAATCAGCCCCAGCATTTT. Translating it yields CASSLAPGPKNQPQHF. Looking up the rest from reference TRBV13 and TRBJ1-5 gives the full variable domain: AAGVIQSPRHLIKEKRETATLKCYPIPRHDTVYWYQQGPGQDPQFLISFYEKMQSDKGSIPDRFSAQQFSDYHSELNMSSLELGDSALYFCASSLAPGPKNQPQHFGDGTRLSIL.

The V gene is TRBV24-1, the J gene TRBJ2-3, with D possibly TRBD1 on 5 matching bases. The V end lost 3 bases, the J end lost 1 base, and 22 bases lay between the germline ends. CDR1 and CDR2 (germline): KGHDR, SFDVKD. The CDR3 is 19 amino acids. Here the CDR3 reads CATSDGLGARVFGTDTQYF. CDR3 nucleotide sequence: TGTGCCACCAGTGATGGCCTAGGGGCCAGGGTCTTTGGCACAGATACGCAGTATTTT.

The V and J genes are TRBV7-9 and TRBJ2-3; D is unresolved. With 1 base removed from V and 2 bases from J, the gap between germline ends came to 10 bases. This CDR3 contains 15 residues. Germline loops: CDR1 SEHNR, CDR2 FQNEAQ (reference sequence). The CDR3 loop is CASSLGTLHTDTQYF. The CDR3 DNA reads TGTGCCAGCAGCTTAGGCACCCTACACACAGATACGCAGTATTTT.

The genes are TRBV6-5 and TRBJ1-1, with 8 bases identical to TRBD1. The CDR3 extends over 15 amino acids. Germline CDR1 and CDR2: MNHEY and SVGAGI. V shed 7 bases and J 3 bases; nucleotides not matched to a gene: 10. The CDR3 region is CASNPNRGGDTEAFF. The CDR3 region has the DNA TGTGCCAGCAACCCCAACAGGGGGGGGGACACTGAAGCTTTCTTT.

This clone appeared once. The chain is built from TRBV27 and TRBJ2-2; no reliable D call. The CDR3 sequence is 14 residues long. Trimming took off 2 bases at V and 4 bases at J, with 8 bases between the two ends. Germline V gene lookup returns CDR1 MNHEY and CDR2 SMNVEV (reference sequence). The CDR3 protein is CASSLAPATGELFF. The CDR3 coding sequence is TGTGCCAGCAGTTTAGCCCCAGCCACCGGGGAGCTGTTTTTT.

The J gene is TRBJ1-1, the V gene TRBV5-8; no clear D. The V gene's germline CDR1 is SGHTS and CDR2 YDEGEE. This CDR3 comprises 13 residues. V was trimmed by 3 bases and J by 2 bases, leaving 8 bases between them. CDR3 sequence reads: CASSSTVNTEAFF. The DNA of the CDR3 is TGTGCCAGCAGCTCAACAGTAAACACTGAAGCTTTCTTT.

CDR3 DNA: TGTGCCAGCAGCCTCGTTCGTGGCGGGGGCACAGATACGCAGTATTTT. Translation: CASSLVRGGGTDTQYF. This chain links TRBV3-1 (or the pseudogene TRBV3-2) with TRBJ2-3; tentative D call: TRBD2 (6 bases). With 4 bases removed from V and 1 base from J, the gap between germline ends came to 15 bases. Germline values: CDR1 LGHDT, CDR2 YNNKEL (reference sequence). The length of the CDR3 is 16 residues.

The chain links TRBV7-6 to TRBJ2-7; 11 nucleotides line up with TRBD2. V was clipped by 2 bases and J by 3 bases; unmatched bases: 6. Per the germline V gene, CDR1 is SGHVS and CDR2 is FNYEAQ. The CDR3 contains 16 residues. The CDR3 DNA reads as TGTGCCAGCAGCTTACCGCCCGGGACTAGCGGCTACGAGCAGTACTTC. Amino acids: CASSLPPGTSGYEQYF. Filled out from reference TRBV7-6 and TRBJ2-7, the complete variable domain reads GAGVSQSPRYKVTKRGQDVALRCDPISGHVSLYWYRQALGQGPEFLTYFNYEAQQDKSGLPNDRFSAERPEGSISTLTIQRTEQRDSAMYRCASSLPPGTSGYEQYFGPGTRLTVT.

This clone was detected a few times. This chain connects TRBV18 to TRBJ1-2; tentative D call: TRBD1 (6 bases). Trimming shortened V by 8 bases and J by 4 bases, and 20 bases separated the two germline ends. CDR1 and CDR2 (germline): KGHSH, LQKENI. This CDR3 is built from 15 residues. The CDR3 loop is CASARDTRDRYGYTF. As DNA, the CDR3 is TGTGCCAGCGCCAGGGACACGAGGGATCGCTATGGCTACACCTTC.

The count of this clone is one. CDR3 in amino acids: CASSLYLGGRETQYF. CDR3 DNA: TGTGCCAGCAGCTTGTACCTGGGGGGCCGAGAGACCCAGTACTTC. The chain joins TRBV5-4 to TRBJ2-5, with D perhaps matching TRBD1 or TRBD2 (6 bases each). In germline, CDR1 is SGHNT, CDR2 YYREEE (reference sequence). The CDR3 runs to 15 residues. The germline V and J ends were trimmed by 1 base and 4 bases, with 14 bases remaining between them.

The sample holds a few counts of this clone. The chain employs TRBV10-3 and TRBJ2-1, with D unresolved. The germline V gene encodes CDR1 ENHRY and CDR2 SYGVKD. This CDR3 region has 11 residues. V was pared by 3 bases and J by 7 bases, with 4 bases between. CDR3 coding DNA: TGTGCCATCAGTGACTTGAATGAGCAGTTCTTC. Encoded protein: CAISDLNEQFF.

The CDR3 DNA is TGTGCCAGCAGCTTAGTTTACACAGATACGCAGTATTTT. This encodes CASSLVYTDTQYF. The chain links TRBV11-3 to TRBJ2-3; no reliable D call. Per the germline V gene, CDR1 is SGHNT and CDR2 is YENEEA. The V gene lost 1 base and the J gene lost 2 bases, with 4 bases spanning the gap. This CDR3 has 13 residues.